The TCR beta chain described here comes from a study of cytomegalovirus exposure and HLA in healthy donors. Background on the study: Most donors, around 81% of roughly 400 genotyped, fell in the Caucasian-associated ancestry cluster.

Concerning this clone itself: What it binds is unknown.

Germline values: CDR1 SGHVS, CDR2 FQNEAQ. Trimming took off 1 base at V and 3 bases at J, with 19 bases between the two ends. This CDR3 is built from 18 residues. Study-wide results and caveats: Most sequenced TCRs were rare (though some public TCRs occurred in many donors). Later analysis identified 15,000 to 20,000 TCR beta sequences associated with HLA alleles, using a false discovery rate threshold of 0.05.

The PCR employed 60 Vbeta primers together with 13 Jbeta primers. TCRdb's copy holds only in-frame clones and misses some; the assay was immunoSEQ multiplex PCR. Altogether approximately 120,000 clones are present, about 76% being singletons, with the ten largest covering around 7.7%. The TCR originated in a man between 35 and 55 years old in good health and CMV-seronegative. The sequenced sample was PBMCs. V usage is TRBV7-8 and J usage is TRBJ1-5; tentatively, D is TRBD1 (6 bases). The DNA for the CDR3 is TGTGCCAGCAGCTTAGATAAGGGACAAAGGGCCCTCAATCAGCCCCAGCATTTT. This encodes CASSLDKGQRALNQPQHF. Full variable domain (outside the CDR3, taken from reference TRBV7-8 and TRBJ1-5): GAGVSQSPRYKVAKRGQDVALRCDPISGHVSLFWYQQALGQGPEFLTYFQNEAQLDKSGLPSDRFFAERPEGSVSTLKIQRTQQEDSAVYLCASSLDKGQRALNQPQHFGDGTRLSIL.